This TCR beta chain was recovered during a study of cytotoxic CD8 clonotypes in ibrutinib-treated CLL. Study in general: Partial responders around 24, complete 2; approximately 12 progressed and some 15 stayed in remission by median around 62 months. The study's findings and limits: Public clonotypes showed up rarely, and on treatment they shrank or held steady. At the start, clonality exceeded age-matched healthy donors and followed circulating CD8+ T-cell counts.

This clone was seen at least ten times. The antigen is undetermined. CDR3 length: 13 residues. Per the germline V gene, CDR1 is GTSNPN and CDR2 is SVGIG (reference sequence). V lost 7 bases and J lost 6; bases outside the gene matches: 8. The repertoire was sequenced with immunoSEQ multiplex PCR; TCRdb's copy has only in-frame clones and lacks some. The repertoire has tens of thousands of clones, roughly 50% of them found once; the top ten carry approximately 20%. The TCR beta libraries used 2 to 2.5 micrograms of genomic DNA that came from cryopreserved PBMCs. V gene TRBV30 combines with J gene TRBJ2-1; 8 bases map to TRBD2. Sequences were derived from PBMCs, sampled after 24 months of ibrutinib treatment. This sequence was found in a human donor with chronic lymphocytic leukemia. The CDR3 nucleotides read TGTGCCTCTTCTCGGACTAGCCGCAATGAGCAGTTCTTC. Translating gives CASSRTSRNEQFF.